The next 25 T cell receptor beta chains were all read from a single sample in a study of CD8 T cells in ankylosing spondylitis (dated by TCRdb to about 2017). Libraries came from 5' RACE. The instrument given in TCRdb is Illumina HiSeq 2500. TCRdb trimmed the raw reads at Q25, called clones with MiXCR and kept productive beta chains. For every CDR3 protein sequence, its rows merge into one entry that carries the most common genes and DNA. The sample table lists tens of thousands of distinct CDR3 sequences, about 6% of them with a count of one. Just under 5% of the sample goes to the ten largest clones. The sample comprised synovial fluid, either unsorted or a sorted T cell fraction (not recorded which). The receptors come from a male donor with ankylosing spondylitis.

This clonotype was detected a few times. V gene TRBV19 combines with J gene TRBJ2-2; D remains ambiguous. The CDR3 loop spans 16 amino acids. The V gene's germline CDR1 is LNHDA and CDR2 SQIVND (reference sequence). V gave up 4 bases and J gave up 0 bases, with 12 bases separating them. As DNA, the CDR3 is TGTGCCAGTAGTAGCATACGGAGCGCGAACACCGGGGAGCTGTTTTTT. Translated: CASSSIRSANTGELFF. Based on the CDR3 plus reference TRBV19 and TRBJ2-2, the full variable domain is DGGITQSPKYLFRKEGQNVTLSCEQNLNHDAMYWYRQDPGQGLRLIYYSQIVNDFQKGDIAEGYSVSREKKESFPLTVTSAQKNPTAFYLCASSSIRSANTGELFFGEGSRLTVL.

V and J are TRBV20-1 and TRBJ2-5, with 8 bases lining up with TRBD1. The CDR3 spans 15 residues. V lost 6 bases, J lost 8 bases, and 17 bases stayed unmatched. CDR1 and CDR2 (germline): DFQATT, SNEGSKA (reference sequence). Here the CDR3 DNA reads TGCAGTGCCGGGGGCCCCGGGACAGGAGGTGGAACCCAGTACTTC. Amino acid sequence: CSAGGPGTGGGTQYF.

This clonotype has at least ten counts. The J gene is TRBJ1-2, the V gene TRBV20-1, with 7 positions matching TRBD1. Trimming cost V 2 bases and J 4 bases; bases outside gene matches: 16. The V gene's germline CDR1 is DFQATT and CDR2 SNEGSKA (reference sequence). CDR3 size: 17 residues. For the CDR3, the DNA is TGCAGTGCTAGACCGTTCCGGGACAGTAGAATAAGCTATGGCTACACCTTC. Amino acid sequence: CSARPFRDSRISYGYTF.

This clonotype was observed at least ten times. The chain carries TRBV5-1 and TRBJ2-7; 7 bases are a match to TRBD1. The CDR3 has 15 residues. Trimming took 4 bases from V and 0 from J; bases not matched to a gene: 7. Germline V gene data show CDR1 as SGHRS and CDR2 as YFSETQ. The CDR3 DNA reads TGCGCCAGCAGCCTACCGGCAGGGGGCTCCTACGAGCAGTACTTC. Translating gives CASSLPAGGSYEQYF.

This clonotype was counted ten times or more. The V call is TRBV5-1, the J call TRBJ1-2, with 7 bases identical to TRBD1. The germline V gene has CDR1 SGHRS and CDR2 YFSETQ. This CDR3 has 16 residues. V was pared by 0 bases and J by 4 bases, with 9 bases of the junction left unmatched. CDR3 coding DNA: TGCGCCAGCAGCTTGGATGGGACAGTGCAGACCTATGGCTACACCTTC. Translated, it gives CASSLDGTVQTYGYTF.

V and J are TRBV18 and TRBJ2-2, with no clear D. The CDR3 runs to 13 residues. Between the trimmed V and J ends, which lost 3 bases and 1 base, there was a span of 3 bases. In germline, CDR1 is KGHSH, CDR2 LQKENI. CDR3 DNA: TGTGCCAGCTCACCTATGAACACCGGGGAGCTGTTTTTT. Residues: CASSPMNTGELFF.

In its sample, this clonotype was seen many times. The V call is TRBV12-3 or TRBV12-4, the J call TRBJ2-7; D is possibly TRBD1 or TRBD2 (5 bases each). The CDR3 runs to 13 residues. V lost 5 bases to trimming and J lost 3 bases, with 11 bases between them. In DNA form, the CDR3 reads TGTGCCAGCAGTCCACAGGACTTCTACGAGCAGTACTTC. Translation gives CASSPQDFYEQYF.

This clonotype was observed at least ten times. V is TRBV7-9 and J is TRBJ2-1, with D unresolved. Trimming cost V 2 bases and J 9 bases, with 5 bases left between them. Germline CDR1 is SEHNR and CDR2 is FQNEAQ (reference sequence). The CDR3 length is 11 residues. The DNA of the CDR3 is TGTGCCAGCAGCTTAAATCTTGAGCAGTTCTTC. This gives the protein CASSLNLEQFF.

This clonotype was seen only a few times. The rearrangement links TRBV29-1 to TRBJ2-3; D is unresolved. CDR3 size: 11 residues. Trimming took off 8 bases at V and 3 bases at J, with 9 bases between the two ends. Germline V gives CDR1 SQVTM, CDR2 ANQGSEA. The CDR3: CSSGRTDTQYF. CDR3 coding DNA: TGCAGCTCTGGACGAACAGATACGCAGTATTTT.

This clonotype was picked up a small number of times. The chain couples TRBV20-1 to TRBJ2-7; TRBD2 matches at 10 bases. V shed 3 bases, J shed 5 bases, and the junction held 10 bases outside the gene matches. The CDR3 extends over 15 amino acids. The germline V gene has CDR1 DFQATT and CDR2 SNEGSKA (reference sequence). The chain's CDR3 is CSASRASGSLNEQYF. The CDR3 nucleotides are TGCAGTGCTAGTAGGGCTAGCGGGAGTCTCAACGAGCAGTACTTC.

This clonotype was seen repeatedly, ten times or more. The chain carries TRBV11-3 and TRBJ2-1, with D possibly matching TRBD2 (6 bases). Germline values: CDR1 SGHNT, CDR2 YENEEA. Trimming pared 6 bases from V and 13 bases from J, leaving 19 bases between. This CDR3 is built from 13 residues. The CDR3 DNA sequence: TGTGCCAGCAGTCTAGGGGAGGCCTTGCTACAGTTCTTC. Translating gives CASSLGEALLQFF.

This clonotype has a count of ten or more. The chain has TRBV20-1 and TRBJ1-3; TRBD1 aligns across 8 bases. The V and J ends lost 5 bases and 7 bases, in that order; junction bases with no gene match: 4. The germline gives CDR1 DFQATT, CDR2 SNEGSKA (reference sequence). CDR3 length: 12 amino acids. The CDR3 here is CSAPRTGNTIYF. CDR3 bases: TGCAGTGCTCCCCGGACAGGGAACACCATATATTTT.

This clonotype occurred many times. This chain connects TRBV7-2 to TRBJ2-7; possible D gene TRBD2, 6 bases. The germline V gene has CDR1 SGHTA and CDR2 FQGNSA. CDR3 length: 14 residues. V was cut by 6 bases and J by 2 bases, with 14 bases left in between. CDR3 protein: CASSPWAGTYEQYF. CDR3 bases: TGTGCCAGCAGTCCATGGGCGGGGACCTACGAGCAGTACTTC. Filled out from reference TRBV7-2 and TRBJ2-7, the complete variable domain reads GAGVSQSPSNKVTEKGKDVELRCDPISGHTALYWYRQSLGQGLEFLIYFQGNSAPDKSGLPSDRFSAERTGGSVSTLTIQRTQQEDSAVYLCASSPWAGTYEQYFGPGTRLTVT.

This clonotype was detected only a few times. The DNA for the CDR3 is TGTGCCAGCAGTGAAGTATGGGATGCGCCTGGCTACACCTTC. Its protein product is CASSEVWDAPGYTF. This chain joins TRBV6-1 and TRBJ1-2, with unresolved D. The CDR3 runs to 14 residues. V dropped 1 base and J dropped 7 bases, with 13 bases sitting between them. The germline gives CDR1 MNHNS, CDR2 SASEGT.

The chain employs TRBV29-1 and TRBJ1-3, with 8 positions matching TRBD1. This CDR3 has 14 amino acids. CDR1 SQVTM and CDR2 ANQGSEA come from the germline V gene. V lost 7 bases and J lost 4; bases outside the gene matches: 9. CDR3 region: CSATGTGGGNTIYF. DNA for the CDR3: TGCAGCGCTACAGGGACAGGTGGCGGAAACACCATATATTTT.

This clonotype has a count of ten or more. This chain connects TRBV5-6 to TRBJ2-1, with D perhaps matching TRBD2 (6 bases). The CDR3 sequence is 13 residues long. Germline V lookup: CDR1 SGHDT, CDR2 YYEEEE. Trimming pared 4 bases from V and 4 bases from J, leaving 9 bases between. The DNA for the CDR3 is TGTGCCAGCAGCACCGGACTATACAATGAGCAGTTCTTC. Protein product: CASSTGLYNEQFF.

The sample holds a few counts of this clonotype. The V gene is TRBV27, the J gene TRBJ2-1; possibly TRBD2 for D (5 bases). The V end was cut by 4 bases, the J end by 4 bases, with 14 bases between. Germline values: CDR1 MNHEY, CDR2 SMNVEV (reference sequence). The CDR3 has 15 residues. As DNA, the CDR3 is TGTGCCAGCAGTTCTACTAGAAACCCGTACAATGAGCAGTTCTTC. Its protein is CASSSTRNPYNEQFF.

The table lists this clonotype with many counts. The chain joins TRBV5-1 to TRBJ1-4; weak D call: TRBD1 (6 bases). The CDR3 runs to 14 residues. Germline CDR1 SGHRS, CDR2 YFSETQ. Trimming cost V 4 bases and J 8 bases, with 15 bases left between them. Here the CDR3 reads CASSVQGTKEKLFF. The CDR3 DNA reads TGCGCCAGCAGCGTACAGGGCACGAAAGAAAAACTGTTTTTT.

The chain joins TRBV7-2 to TRBJ2-7; TRBD2 matches at 11 bases. CDR1 is SGHTA and CDR2 is FQGNSA in the germline V gene. The CDR3 covers 15 residues. Unmatched junction bases numbered 10, after V lost 4 bases and J lost 8 bases. The CDR3 coding sequence is TGTGCCAGCAGCTCCGTACTAGCGGGAGCTGTCAAGCAGTACTTC. This translates into CASSSVLAGAVKQYF.

The sample holds many counts of this clonotype. This sequence joins TRBV28 and TRBJ2-5; 9 bases agree with TRBD1. CDR3 length: 14 amino acids. V shed 2 bases and J 5 bases; nucleotides not matched to a gene: 3. Looked up from germline, CDR1 is MDHEN and CDR2 is SYDVKM. The CDR3 reads CASSLDRGGETQYF. The CDR3 DNA reads TGTGCCAGCAGTTTAGACAGGGGGGGGGAGACCCAGTACTTC.

This clonotype was seen at least ten times. The chain is built from TRBV7-8 and TRBJ2-3; no definite D call. Germline V gene sequence: CDR1 SGHVS, CDR2 FQNEAQ. The CDR3 has 15 amino acids. The V gene lost 5 bases and the J gene lost 4 bases, with 16 bases spanning the gap. In DNA, the CDR3 is TGTGCCAGCAGCCCCACGGGTTCGCTTGCAGATACGCAGTATTTT. Protein product: CASSPTGSLADTQYF.

The chain is built from TRBV4-2 and TRBJ2-7, with 8 nucleotides matching TRBD1. Germline CDR1 LGHNA, CDR2 YNFKEQ. V lost 1 base, J lost 0 bases, and 5 bases stayed unmatched. The CDR3 has 16 residues. DNA for the CDR3: TGTGCCAGCAGCCAAGGAGAAGGGACAGGCTCCTACGAGCAGTACTTC. This codes for CASSQGEGTGSYEQYF.

In this sample, this clonotype turned up a few times. The chain joins TRBV30 to TRBJ1-2; D not certain. From germline, CDR1 is GTSNPN and CDR2 SVGIG (reference sequence). The CDR3 runs 13 residues. Trimming shortened V by 1 base and J by 5 bases, and 11 bases separated the two germline ends. The DNA for the CDR3 is TGTGCCTGGAGTGATTCAGGTCGATATGGCTACACCTTC. Translating it yields CAWSDSGRYGYTF.

At least ten counts were recorded for this clonotype. The rearrangement links TRBV20-1 to TRBJ2-2; the match to TRBD1 covers 9 bases. CDR1 DFQATT and CDR2 SNEGSKA come from the germline V gene (reference sequence). Losses at the gene ends were 6 bases for V and 4 bases for J; bases not matched to a gene: 15. The CDR3 is 17 amino acids. The CDR3 sequence is CSAPSTWDRAGTGELFF. CDR3 nucleotide sequence: TGCAGTGCCCCCTCAACTTGGGACAGGGCTGGCACCGGGGAGCTGTTTTTT.

This clonotype came up many times. The chain has TRBV5-1 and TRBJ2-7; D is uncertain. V lost 0 bases, J lost 0 bases, and 7 bases lay in between. Germline-derived CDR1 and CDR2 are SGHRS and YFSETQ. There are 14 residues in the CDR3. The CDR3 is CASSLEVNSYEQYF. In DNA form, the CDR3 reads TGCGCCAGCAGCTTGGAAGTCAACTCCTACGAGCAGTACTTC.